This TCR beta chain was captured by sequencing in a study of blood T cells in healthy people across ages. Total RNA was isolated from each sample in quantities of at least 5 micrograms. The length of the CDR3 is 14 residues. V lost 0 bases, J lost 6 bases, and 11 bases lay in between. The germline V gene encodes CDR1 ENHRY and CDR2 SYGVKD. A second roughly 7 to 12 cycle PCR used barcoded and J-beta primers. Each cDNA molecule carried a tag from a template-switch adaptor that contained 12 random nucleotides. TCRdb analysed the 5' RACE reads with MiXCR anew, one entry per CDR3 protein. This table holds approximately 850,000 distinct CDR3 sequences, 55% to 70% found once. To note about this clonotype: Its cognate antigen is unknown.

Overall study findings and caveats: In older individuals, TCR beta diversity per million T cells was lower, falling roughly linearly with age. Researchers judged that diversity estimates from one million T cells fell short of true values.

Sequencing used blood. The chain employs TRBV10-3 and TRBJ1-1; D possibly corresponds to TRBD1 (6 bases). The sequence came from a man aged 25 to 45 in good health. CDR3 sequence (DNA): TGTGCCATCAGTGAGTCCCGACAGGACTCTGAAGCTTTCTTT. Amino acid sequence: CAISESRQDSEAFF.